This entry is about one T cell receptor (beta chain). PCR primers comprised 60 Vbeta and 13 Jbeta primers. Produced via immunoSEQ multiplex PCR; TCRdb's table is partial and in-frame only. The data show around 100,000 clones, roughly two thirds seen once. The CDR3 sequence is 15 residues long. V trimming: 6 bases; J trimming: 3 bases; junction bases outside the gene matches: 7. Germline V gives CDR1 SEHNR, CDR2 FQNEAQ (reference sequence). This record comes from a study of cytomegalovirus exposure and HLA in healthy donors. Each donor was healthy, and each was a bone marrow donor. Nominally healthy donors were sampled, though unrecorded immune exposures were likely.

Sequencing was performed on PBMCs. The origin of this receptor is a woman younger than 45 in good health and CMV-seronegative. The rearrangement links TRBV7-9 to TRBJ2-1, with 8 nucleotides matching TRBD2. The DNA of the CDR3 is TGTGCCAGCAGTTCACTAGCGGAACACTACAATGAGCAGTTCTTC. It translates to CASSSLAEHYNEQFF. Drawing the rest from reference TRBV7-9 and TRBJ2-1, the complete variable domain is DTGVSQNPRHKITKRGQNVTFRCDPISEHNRLYWYRQTLGQGPEFLTYFQNEAQLEKSRLLSDRFSAERPKGSFSTLEIQRTEQGDSAMYLCASSSLAEHYNEQFFGPGTRLTVL.